Presented here are 4 T cell receptor beta chains from one specimen sequenced in a study of T cells in Graves' hyperthyroidism and ophthalmopathy. TCR beta CDR3 sequences were amplified from RNA transcripts. A set of HTBI primers served as the primers for a first-round RT-PCR of the TCR CDR3. In TCRdb, the multiplex PCR reads were re-called with MiXCR into one record per CDR3 protein. The data show around 660,000 distinct CDR3 sequences, with 40% to 55% seen just once and roughly 6.5% held by the top ten. Sequencing used peripheral blood or thyroid tissue (not recorded which). These receptors came from an adult man with Graves' disease, either hyperthyroidism or ophthalmopathy (not recorded which).

This clonotype was counted only a few times. The rearrangement links TRBV5-1 to TRBJ2-7; 8 nucleotides align to TRBD1. Trimming took 0 bases from V and 7 from J; bases not matched to a gene: 12. Germline V gives CDR1 SGHRS, CDR2 YFSETQ. The CDR3 has 16 amino acids. DNA for the CDR3: TGCGCCAGCAGCTTGGGGGGACAGGACCAGTGGGGTGAGCAGTACTTC. Amino acid sequence: CASSLGGQDQWGEQYF.

V usage is TRBV20-1 and J usage is TRBJ2-7; 7 bases match TRBD2. Trimming removed 5 bases from V and 6 bases from J; junction bases left unmatched: 10. CDR3 size: 13 residues. CDR1 is DFQATT, CDR2 SNEGSKA, per germline (reference sequence). CDR3 in amino acids: CSAQTSSWGEQYF. The CDR3 DNA follows: TGCAGTGCTCAGACTAGCTCTTGGGGCGAGCAGTACTTC.

The CDR3 bases are TGTGCCAGCAATGAGAGGGATCAGCCCCAGCATTTT. It specifies CASNERDQPQHF. The chain carries TRBV6-6 and TRBJ1-5; D is unclear. The CDR3 is 12 residues long. CDR1 and CDR2 from the germline V gene are MNHNY and SVGAGI (reference sequence). V was cut by 7 bases and J by 5 bases, with 9 bases left in between.

The sample holds many counts of this clonotype. The chain couples TRBV7-8 to TRBJ2-5; unclear D gene. V was trimmed by 2 bases and J by 3 bases, leaving 10 bases between them. Germline V CDR1 and CDR2: SGHVS, FQNEAQ. CDR3 length equals 14 residues. The DNA for the CDR3 is TGTGCCAGCAGCTTAATTGGCGGAAAAGAGACCCAGTACTTC. It is translated as CASSLIGGKETQYF.